These 18 T cell receptor beta chains were all obtained from the same sample, sequenced in a study of T cells in localized non-small cell lung cancer. TCRdb's copy holds only in-frame clones and misses some; the assay was immunoSEQ multiplex PCR. Seen here are some 41,000 clones, around 90% observed once, and the top ten hold roughly 10%. Sequencing was performed on PBMCs, taken before any cancer treatment. These receptor sequences come from a woman aged 40-69 years with stage II lung adenocarcinoma.

The chain carries TRBV28 and TRBJ1-5; D call uncertain. V was trimmed by 7 bases and J by 3 bases, leaving 16 bases between them. The CDR3 contains 15 residues. Germline V lookup: CDR1 MDHEN, CDR2 SYDVKM. The DNA for the CDR3 is TGTGCCAGCAATATTAGGATTTTGGTCAATCAGCCCCAGCATTTT. This gives the protein CASNIRILVNQPQHF.

This chain joins TRBV5-4 and TRBJ2-7, with TRBD1 matching over 9 bases. Germline CDR1 is SGHNT and CDR2 is YYREEE (reference sequence). The CDR3 length is 13 residues. V trimming: 3 bases; J trimming: 3 bases; junction bases outside the gene matches: 1. In DNA, the CDR3 is TGTGCCAGCAGCTGGACAGGGGACTACGAGCAGTACTTC. It encodes CASSWTGDYEQYF.

In DNA form, the CDR3 reads TGCGCCAGCAGCAGGACAGGGGATGACACCGGGGAGCTGTTTTTT. Its translation: CASSRTGDDTGELFF. The chain employs TRBV5-1 and TRBJ2-2; TRBD1 matches 9 bases. Trimming cost V 4 bases and J 3 bases; bases outside gene matches: 4. The CDR3 runs 15 residues. Germline-derived CDR1 and CDR2 are SGHRS and YFSETQ. Full variable domain (remainder filled in from reference TRBV5-1 and TRBJ2-2): KAGVTQTPRYLIKTRGQQVTLSCSPISGHRSVSWYQQTPGQGLQFLFEYFSETQRNKGNFPGRFSGRQFSNSRSEMNVSTLELGDSALYLCASSRTGDDTGELFFGEGSRLTVL.

The chain combines TRBV28 with TRBJ2-3; 8 nucleotides match TRBD1. V gave up 10 bases and J gave up 0 bases; unmatched junction bases: 3. The germline V gene has CDR1 MDHEN and CDR2 SYDVKM. The CDR3 is 13 amino acids. The CDR3 coding sequence is TGTGCCACGGGACAGGCAAGCACAGATACGCAGTATTTT. Translation gives CATGQASTDTQYF.

Only one count was recorded for this clone. The chain is built from TRBV5-1 and TRBJ2-5; possibly TRBD2 for D (6 bases). The germline gives CDR1 SGHRS, CDR2 YFSETQ. The CDR3 has 19 amino acids. V lost 0 bases and J 7 bases, leaving 28 bases between the germline ends. CDR3 in DNA: TGCGCCAGCAGCTTGGAATTCGGCGGCGGGCGGGGTCGTTCTGGGACCCAGTACTTC. Its protein product is CASSLEFGGGRGRSGTQYF. Variable domain in full (rest from reference TRBV5-1 and TRBJ2-5): KAGVTQTPRYLIKTRGQQVTLSCSPISGHRSVSWYQQTPGQGLQFLFEYFSETQRNKGNFPGRFSGRQFSNSRSEMNVSTLELGDSALYLCASSLEFGGGRGRSGTQYFGPGTRLLVL.

The chain couples TRBV19 to TRBJ1-5, with D unresolved. Germline V gives CDR1 LNHDA, CDR2 SQIVND (reference sequence). The CDR3 loop spans 16 amino acids. V was cut by 4 bases and J by 7 bases, with 20 bases left in between. The chain's CDR3 is CASSTAGPREGQPQHF. CDR3 coding DNA: TGTGCCAGTAGTACCGCCGGGCCCCGGGAGGGACAGCCCCAGCATTTT. The complete variable domain, with remaining parts taken from reference TRBV19 and TRBJ1-5, reads DGGITQSPKYLFRKEGQNVTLSCEQNLNHDAMYWYRQDPGQGLRLIYYSQIVNDFQKGDIAEGYSVSREKKESFPLTVTSAQKNPTAFYLCASSTAGPREGQPQHFGDGTRLSIL.

This chain joins TRBV6-7 and TRBJ2-7, with D possibly matching TRBD1 (6 bases). TRBV6-7 is filed as an ORF, its function uncertain. The CDR3 runs 15 residues. Trimming removed 2 bases at V and 2 bases at J, with 13 bases between. CDR3 nucleotide sequence: TGTGCCAGCAGTTACCCTGGACAGACCACCTACGAGCAGTACTTC. Its protein product is CASSYPGQTTYEQYF.

The V and J genes are TRBV7-6 and TRBJ2-3; unclear D gene. The germline CDR1 and CDR2 sequences are SGHVS and FNYEAQ. Trimming took 3 bases from V and 0 from J, leaving 7 bases between them. CDR3 length equals 14 residues. The CDR3: CASSLISSTDTQYF. In DNA, the CDR3 is TGTGCCAGCAGCTTGATTTCTAGCACAGATACGCAGTATTTT.

The rearrangement joins TRBV5-5 to TRBJ2-5, with D possibly matching TRBD2 (6 bases). Germline CDR1 reads SGHKS; CDR2 reads YYEKEE (reference sequence). Trimming removed 0 bases at V and 7 bases at J, with 19 bases between. This CDR3 region has 16 residues. The CDR3 sequence is CASSLAGGAATGTQYF. CDR3 coding DNA: TGTGCCAGCAGCTTGGCTGGCGGGGCCGCAACGGGGACCCAGTACTTC.

The chain combines TRBV5-4 with TRBJ2-5; 11 bases are shared with TRBD2. The CDR3 totals 13 residues. Germline trimming cut 3 bases from V and 5 bases from J; bases unmatched to any gene: 0. Per the germline V gene, CDR1 is SGHNT and CDR2 is YYREEE (reference sequence). For the CDR3, the DNA is TGTGCCAGCAGCTGGACTAGCGGGGAGACCCAGTACTTC. Protein sequence: CASSWTSGETQYF.

V is TRBV5-6 and J is TRBJ2-3; possible D gene TRBD2, 6 bases. The CDR3 sequence is 15 residues long. Germline lookup yields CDR1 SGHDT and CDR2 YYEEEE. V lost 2 bases to trimming and J lost 3 bases, with 13 bases between them. The CDR3 DNA is TGTGCCAGCAGCTTTGGCGGGGTGGGGACAGATACGCAGTATTTT. Translating gives CASSFGGVGTDTQYF.

CDR3 nucleotides: TGTGCCAGCAGGTTGGGACCGAGGGAGCAGTACTTC. This encodes CASRLGPREQYF. This chain links TRBV28 with TRBJ2-7; D could derive from TRBD1 or TRBD2 (5 bases each). CDR3 length: 12 amino acids. Trimming stripped 6 bases from V and 7 bases from J, with 13 bases between. CDR1 and CDR2 from the germline V gene are MDHEN and SYDVKM.

The chain is built from TRBV19 and TRBJ2-1, with D perhaps matching TRBD1 (5 bases). From germline, CDR1 is LNHDA and CDR2 SQIVND (reference sequence). The CDR3 totals 15 residues. Deletions cut 4 bases from V and 9 bases from J, with 19 bases between. The CDR3 DNA reads TGTGCCAGTAGTAAAGGTGGACACGAAACTTTTGAGCAGTTCTTC. Encoded protein: CASSKGGHETFEQFF.

CDR3 protein: CASSQEGLAVEQYF. In DNA form, the CDR3 reads TGCGCCAGCAGCCAAGAGGGACTAGCGGTCGAGCAGTACTTC. J is TRBJ2-7 and V is TRBV4-1; 11 nucleotides agree with TRBD2. Germline assignment: CDR1 MGHRA and CDR2 YSYEKL. Trimming removed 0 bases from V and 6 bases from J; junction bases left unmatched: 1. There are 14 residues in the CDR3.

The V and J genes are TRBV6-5 and TRBJ2-7, with TRBD2 matching over 9 bases. The CDR3 is 14 amino acids. V lost 2 bases and J lost 3; bases outside the gene matches: 2. Germline V gives CDR1 MNHEY, CDR2 SVGAGI. The CDR3 region is CASSYGRGGYEQYF. The CDR3 nucleotides read TGTGCCAGCAGTTACGGGCGGGGGGGCTACGAGCAGTACTTC.

This clone was observed a single time. The chain combines TRBV19 with TRBJ2-7, with D perhaps TRBD2 (6 bases). Per the germline V gene, CDR1 is LNHDA and CDR2 is SQIVND (reference sequence). Trimming removed 7 bases at V and 0 bases at J, with 10 bases between. CDR3 length equals 13 residues. CDR3 DNA sequence: TGTGCCAGTAATGGGGGGAGCTCCTACGAGCAGTACTTC. Protein product: CASNGGSSYEQYF.

The CDR3 sequence is CASSQGRAYGYTF. The DNA for the CDR3 is TGTGCCAGCAGCCAAGGTCGGGCCTATGGCTACACCTTC. The J gene is TRBJ1-2, the V gene TRBV14; D call uncertain. In germline, CDR1 is SGHDN, CDR2 FVKESK. The CDR3 is 13 amino acids. V lost 1 base to trimming and J lost 4 bases, with 7 bases between them. Drawing the rest from reference TRBV14 and TRBJ1-2, the complete variable domain is EAGVTQFPSHSVIEKGQTVTLRCDPISGHDNLYWYRRVMGKEIKFLLHFVKESKQDESGMPNNRFLAERTGGTYSTLKVQPAELEDSGVYFCASSQGRAYGYTFGSGTRLTVV.

The chain uses TRBV27 and TRBJ2-3, with D perhaps TRBD2 (6 bases). The germline CDR1 and CDR2 sequences are MNHEY and SMNVEV (reference sequence). V lost 4 bases and J lost 0, with 14 bases in between. The CDR3 has 16 residues. CDR3 loop: CASSSPAGTSTDTQYF. The CDR3 DNA reads as TGTGCCAGCAGTTCACCAGCGGGCACTAGCACAGATACGCAGTATTTT.